The 32 T cell receptor beta chains presented below share a single source sample, sequenced in a study of identical twins. In TCRdb, the 5' RACE reads were re-called with MiXCR into one record per CDR3 protein. The sample carries 520,000 or so distinct CDR3 sequences, around 20% recorded once. The same sample was also used in a study of T cells expressing NK-cell markers.

The sequenced material came from CD4+ T cells sorted from blood. These receptors originate from a woman aged 18-29 years in good health.

This clonotype was observed a few times. The chain combines TRBV29-1 with TRBJ1-1, with D possibly being TRBD1 (5 bases). Between the trimmed V and J ends, which lost 7 bases and 7 bases, there was a span of 22 bases. This CDR3 region has 14 residues. Germline V gene sequence: CDR1 SQVTM, CDR2 ANQGSEA. DNA for the CDR3: TGCAGCGCGGCAGGGAGCGGTTTCGGTGGTGAAGCTTTCTTT. Its protein is CSAAGSGFGGEAFF.

This clonotype was detected only a few times. The gene calls are TRBV6-5 and TRBJ2-7; TRBD1 might be the D (6 bases). CDR3 length: 14 residues. Germline V gene data show CDR1 as MNHEY and CDR2 as SVGAGI. Trimming took off 4 bases at V and 2 bases at J, with 12 bases between the two ends. The CDR3 reads CASSSDYRAYEQYF. The CDR3 nucleotides are TGTGCCAGCAGTTCTGATTACAGGGCCTACGAGCAGTACTTC.

This chain joins TRBV5-1 and TRBJ2-2; 13 bases are a match to TRBD2. V trimming: 7 bases; J trimming: 4 bases; junction bases outside the gene matches: 1. This CDR3 has 14 residues. CDR1 and CDR2 from the germline V gene are SGHRS and YFSETQ. DNA for the CDR3: TGCGCCAGCGGACTAGCGGGGGCCACCGGGGAGCTGTTTTTT. It yields the protein CASGLAGATGELFF.

V usage is TRBV2 and J usage is TRBJ2-3, with TRBD1 matching over 8 bases. The V gene end was trimmed by 9 bases and the J gene end by 9 bases; junction bases not matched to a gene: 8. This CDR3 is built from 12 residues. CDR1 is SNHLY, CDR2 FYNNEI, per germline. For the CDR3, the DNA is TGTGCCAGGAGACAGGGGTTTGGAACGCAGTATTTT. It yields the protein CARRQGFGTQYF.

DNA of the CDR3: TGCAGCGTTGAAGAAACCAGGGGAACTGAAGCTTTCTTT. Translation gives CSVEETRGTEAFF. The rearrangement links TRBV29-1 to TRBJ1-1, with D maybe TRBD1 (6 bases). The CDR3 spans 13 residues. Germline V gene lookup returns CDR1 SQVTM and CDR2 ANQGSEA. The V end was cut by 0 bases, the J end by 5 bases, with 10 bases between.

This clonotype was seen more than once but under ten times. The chain links TRBV5-1 to TRBJ2-5; D ambiguous. The ends were cut back, 3 bases at V and 7 bases at J, with 13 bases in the middle. Germline values: CDR1 SGHRS, CDR2 YFSETQ. The CDR3 covers 13 residues. CDR3 region: CASSWTERGTQYF. DNA for the CDR3: TGCGCCAGCAGCTGGACCGAACGAGGGACCCAGTACTTC.

The rearrangement joins TRBV12-3 or TRBV12-4 to TRBJ2-7, with D possibly matching TRBD1 (5 bases). V was clipped by 2 bases and J by 4 bases, with 12 bases between them. The CDR3 contains 14 residues. CDR3 sequence (DNA): TGTGCCAGCAGTTTATACGGACAACGGTACGAGCAGTACTTC. It is translated as CASSLYGQRYEQYF.

The rearrangement joins TRBV6-1 to TRBJ1-4; 7 nucleotides align to TRBD1. The germline V gene has CDR1 MNHNS and CDR2 SASEGT. The J segment lost 5 bases and the V segment lost 4 bases, leaving 4 bases of the junction unmatched. This CDR3 has 14 amino acids. CDR3 loop: CASSGTGTNEKLFF. CDR3 bases: TGTGCCAGCAGTGGGACAGGAACCAATGAAAAACTGTTTTTT.

The CDR3 bases are TGTGCCAGCAGCTTGGCCGTCGGAGGGTGGGAGCACCAGCATTTT. Residues: CASSLAVGGWEHQHF. The chain is built from TRBV5-5 and TRBJ1-5, with unresolved D. CDR1 and CDR2 from the germline V gene are SGHKS and YYEKEE (reference sequence). This CDR3 comprises 15 residues. The germline V and J ends were trimmed by 0 bases and 12 bases, with 19 bases remaining between them.

This clonotype showed up just a few times. The rearrangement uses TRBV25-1 and TRBJ2-1, with TRBD2 matching 7 bases. V trimming: 0 bases; J trimming: 9 bases; junction bases outside the gene matches: 5. From germline, CDR1 is MGHDK and CDR2 SYGVNS. The CDR3 contains 14 residues. CDR3 residues: CASSEYGAGPEQFF. CDR3 nucleotides: TGTGCCAGCAGTGAATATGGAGCGGGGCCTGAGCAGTTCTTC.

A remark on this clonotype: Since a much larger clone is just one base distant, this may be a read error. The chain couples TRBV6-5 to TRBJ1-1; D remains unclear. The V gene lost 2 bases and the J gene lost 5 bases, with 9 bases spanning the gap. In germline, CDR1 is MNHEY, CDR2 SVGAGI. CDR3 size: 13 residues. This CDR3 is CASSYNSETEAFF. CDR3 DNA sequence: TGTGCCAGCAGTTACAATTCAGAGACTGAAGCTTTCTTT.

The table lists this clonotype with a few counts. The CDR3 here is CASSSRIAGAKETQYF. CDR3 DNA: TGTGCCAGCAGTTCCCGAATAGCGGGGGCGAAAGAGACCCAGTACTTC. The chain uses TRBV6-5 and TRBJ2-5, with 9 positions matching TRBD2. Germline trimming cut 4 bases from V and 3 bases from J; bases unmatched to any gene: 9. The CDR3 loop spans 16 amino acids. Germline lookup yields CDR1 MNHEY and CDR2 SVGAGI.

The chain links TRBV5-5 to TRBJ2-6, with no clear D. The CDR3 covers 13 residues. Trimming stripped 4 bases from V and 4 bases from J, with 6 bases between. Germline V gene sequence: CDR1 SGHKS, CDR2 YYEKEE (reference sequence). In DNA form, the CDR3 reads TGTGCCAGCAGCACCAGGGGGGCCAACGTCCTGACTTTC. Amino acid sequence: CASSTRGANVLTF.

This clonotype has only a few counts. The V call is TRBV20-1, the J call TRBJ1-2; TRBD1 matches at 8 bases. The CDR3 totals 12 residues. V shed 4 bases and J 8 bases; nucleotides not matched to a gene: 6. Germline values: CDR1 DFQATT, CDR2 SNEGSKA (reference sequence). CDR3: CSAIQGVLGYTF. Written as DNA, the CDR3 is TGCAGTGCTATACAGGGGGTTTTAGGCTACACCTTC.

The gene calls are TRBV4-3 and TRBJ2-7, with D possibly matching TRBD2 (5 bases). V was clipped by 0 bases and J by 3 bases, with 21 bases between them. Germline CDR1 reads LGHNA; CDR2 reads YSLEER. CDR3 length: 18 residues. In nucleotides, the CDR3 is TGCGCCAGCAGCCAAGAAGTAGTTGCTGGCACTAGAAACTACGAGCAGTACTTC. As protein: CASSQEVVAGTRNYEQYF.

This clonotype was recorded many times. The CDR3 nucleotides read TGTGCCTCAGGACGGGACACCGGGGAGCTGTTTTTT. Residues: CASGRDTGELFF. The gene calls are TRBV10-3 and TRBJ2-2; D gene uncertain. V was cut by 11 bases and J by 3 bases, with 10 bases left in between. Germline V gene data show CDR1 as ENHRY and CDR2 as SYGVKD. This CDR3 contains 12 residues.

This clonotype was counted a few times. The V gene is TRBV10-3, the J gene TRBJ2-1; 8 bases fit TRBD1. V gave up 0 bases and J gave up 8 bases; unmatched junction bases: 6. Germline V lookup: CDR1 ENHRY, CDR2 SYGVKD. This CDR3 region has 15 residues. CDR3 sequence reads: CAISESRTGSYEQFF. The CDR3 nucleotides are TGTGCCATCAGTGAGTCGAGGACAGGGAGCTATGAGCAGTTCTTC.

This chain uses TRBV20-1 with TRBJ2-2; D is possibly TRBD1 or TRBD2 (5 bases each). The germline CDR1 and CDR2 sequences are DFQATT and SNEGSKA (reference sequence). This CDR3 has 15 amino acids. Trimming took 1 base from V and 6 from J, leaving 15 bases between them. CDR3 amino acids: CSARAIQRDPGELFF. The CDR3 coding sequence is TGCAGTGCTAGAGCCATTCAACGGGACCCCGGGGAGCTGTTTTTT.

A few counts support this clonotype. This chain connects TRBV18 to TRBJ1-6; D perhaps matches TRBD1 (6 bases). The CDR3 is 16 amino acids. Germline V gene sequence: CDR1 KGHSH, CDR2 LQKENI. Trimming pared 3 bases from V and 9 bases from J, leaving 18 bases between. The chain's CDR3 is CASSPNDRRGFSPLHF. The CDR3 DNA reads as TGTGCCAGCTCACCGAACGACAGGAGGGGCTTTTCACCCCTCCACTTT.

This clonotype has more than one count but fewer than ten. CDR3 DNA: TGCAGTGCTAGTGGAGCGGGAGAAGTGTGGAAGACCCAGTACTTC. Residues: CSASGAGEVWKTQYF. The V and J genes are TRBV20-1 and TRBJ2-5; TRBD2 matches 8 bases. With V trimmed by 3 bases and J by 6 bases, 12 bases remained unmatched. The germline V gene has CDR1 DFQATT and CDR2 SNEGSKA (reference sequence). The CDR3 is made up of 15 amino acids.

In its sample, this clonotype was seen a few times. The rearrangement joins TRBV7-8 to TRBJ2-7; D remains ambiguous. The CDR3 totals 16 residues. Between the trimmed V and J ends, which lost 4 bases and 1 base, there was a span of 17 bases. Germline-derived CDR1 and CDR2 are SGHVS and FQNEAQ. The CDR3 DNA sequence: TGTGCCAGCAGCTCCCGTCCGGCGGTGACTTCCTACGAGCAGTACTTC. Protein product: CASSSRPAVTSYEQYF.

The chain employs TRBV12-3 or TRBV12-4 and TRBJ2-7; D is undetermined. Deletions cut 7 bases from V and 2 bases from J, with 12 bases between. This CDR3 has 13 residues. For the CDR3, the DNA is TGTGCCAGCACCCCCGAGCTGCCCTACGAGCAGTACTTC. This encodes CASTPELPYEQYF.

This clonotype was detected ten times or more. V is TRBV12-3 or TRBV12-4 and J is TRBJ2-7; no clear D. Between the trimmed V and J ends, which lost 3 bases and 5 bases, there was a span of 14 bases. There are 14 residues in the CDR3. The DNA of the CDR3 is TGTGCCAGCAGTTTTCGACTGGTCGGACACGAGCAGTACTTC. The encoded protein is CASSFRLVGHEQYF.

The rearrangement joins TRBV9 to TRBJ2-2; weak D call: TRBD2 (6 bases). CDR3 size: 15 residues. V shed 0 bases and J shed 4 bases, with 10 bases lying between them. Germline CDR1 and CDR2: SGDLS and YYNGEE. CDR3 in amino acids: CASSVGAGFTGELFF. The CDR3 DNA reads as TGTGCCAGCAGCGTAGGGGCGGGGTTCACCGGGGAGCTGTTTTTT. The full variable domain, completed using reference TRBV9 and TRBJ2-2, is DSGVTQTPKHLITATGQRVTLRCSPRSGDLSVYWYQQSLDQGLQFLIQYYNGEERAKGNILERFSAQQFPDLHSELNLSSLELGDSALYFCASSVGAGFTGELFFGEGSRLTVL.

In its sample, this clonotype was seen many times. This chain joins TRBV12-3 or TRBV12-4 and TRBJ1-3, with D hard to call. The CDR3 totals 14 residues. Trimming shortened V by 5 bases and J by 2 bases, and 10 bases separated the two germline ends. The CDR3 region is CASSNPDAGNTIYF. In nucleotides, the CDR3 is TGTGCCAGCAGTAATCCCGATGCTGGAAACACCATATATTTT.

The V gene is TRBV29-1, the J gene TRBJ2-1, with D perhaps TRBD2 (5 bases). The CDR3 covers 13 residues. Trimming took off 6 bases at V and 3 bases at J, with 12 bases between the two ends. Germline V lookup: CDR1 SQVTM, CDR2 ANQGSEA. CDR3 coding DNA: TGCAGCGTCCGCGGGCCCAACTACAATGAGCAGTTCTTC. As protein: CSVRGPNYNEQFF.

The chain couples TRBV11-2 to TRBJ2-2; TRBD1 is a possible D gene (5 bases). V lost 3 bases and J lost 3, with 11 bases in between. This CDR3 is built from 15 residues. Germline values: CDR1 SGHAT, CDR2 FQNNGV. DNA for the CDR3: TGTGCCAGCAGCTTGACCACAGGTTACACCGGGGAGCTGTTTTTT. Its protein is CASSLTTGYTGELFF.

The rearrangement links TRBV7-9 to TRBJ1-1, with a tentative D call TRBD1 (6 bases). V was shortened by 1 base and J by 10 bases, with 13 bases between the two germline ends. Germline CDR1 is SEHNR and CDR2 is FQNEAQ (reference sequence). CDR3 length: 13 residues. DNA for the CDR3: TGTGCCAGCAGCTTAGAAGGGGGGCTCGGAGCTTTCTTT. Protein: CASSLEGGLGAFF.

This clonotype was picked up a small number of times. The V gene is TRBV5-6, the J gene TRBJ2-3, with 12 bases lining up with TRBD2. After removal of 4 bases from V and 4 bases from J, the junction contained 13 bases not matched to a gene. This CDR3 is 18 amino acids long. The germline CDR1 and CDR2 sequences are SGHDT and YYEEEE. The CDR3 nucleotides read TGTGCCAGCAGCGCCATTCCCAGACTAGCGGGAGCTTCAGATACGCAGTATTTT. Amino acids: CASSAIPRLAGASDTQYF. The full variable domain, its missing parts supplied by reference TRBV5-6 and TRBJ2-3, is DAGVTQSPTHLIKTRGQQVTLRCSPKSGHDTVSWYQQALGQGPQFIFQYYEEEERQRGNFPDRFSGHQFPNYSSELNVNALLLGDSALYLCASSAIPRLAGASDTQYFGPGTRLTVL.

This clonotype occurred a few times. The genes are TRBV19 and TRBJ2-5, with TRBD1 identical over 7 bases. Germline-derived CDR1 and CDR2 are LNHDA and SQIVND (reference sequence). The CDR3 runs to 15 residues. The J segment lost 2 bases and the V segment lost 5 bases, leaving 8 bases of the junction unmatched. The CDR3 DNA sequence: TGTGCCAGTAGTCCAAAGGGACAGCTTCAAGAGACCCAGTACTTC. Its protein is CASSPKGQLQETQYF.

The chain uses TRBV5-6 and TRBJ2-3; the match to TRBD2 covers 8 bases. The ends lost 1 base at V and 11 bases at J; junction bases unmatched: 12. CDR1 is SGHDT and CDR2 is YYEEEE in the germline V gene. This CDR3 has 15 residues. CDR3 DNA: TGTGCCAGCAGCTTGTTGGCGGGAGGAGGTGGGAGGCAGTATTTT. Protein product: CASSLLAGGGGRQYF.

This clonotype was found a few times. The chain employs TRBV20-1 and TRBJ2-1; D is undetermined. Germline V CDR1 and CDR2: DFQATT, SNEGSKA (reference sequence). The CDR3 contains 13 residues. V was shortened by 1 base and J by 4 bases, with 8 bases between the two germline ends. The CDR3 nucleotides read TGCAGTGCTAGAGCAGCCCAATACAATGAGCAGTTCTTC. Amino acid sequence: CSARAAQYNEQFF.